One sample yielded the 22 T cell receptor beta chains listed below, sequenced in a study of Ad26.COV2.S vaccination and SARS-CoV-2 variants. The treatment here: around 19 received Ad26.COV2.S at low or high dose, single or two shots; about 5 received placebo; per-sample allocation not given. Vaccine and placebo recipients were sampled on day 63 after the first injection. Profiling relied on immunoSEQ multiplex PCR, and the TCRdb table lists in-frame clones only, not all of them. The repertoire consists of about 320,000 clones, with approximately 86% occurring once and the leading ten covering roughly 2%. Sequencing used peripheral blood, obtained in a trial of Ad26.COV2.S vaccine versus placebo. The receptor set was obtained from a person aged 18-65 years who received the Ad26.COV2.S COVID-19 vaccine or a placebo.

The chain links TRBV18 to TRBJ2-1; possibly TRBD1 or TRBD2 for D (5 bases each). The CDR3 is 15 amino acids. The V end lost 4 bases, the J end lost 3 bases, and 13 bases lay between the germline ends. CDR1 KGHSH and CDR2 LQKENI come from the germline V gene. CDR3 in amino acids: CASSRRDGFYNEQFF. The CDR3 DNA sequence: TGTGCCAGCTCACGCCGGGACGGATTCTACAATGAGCAGTTCTTC.

The V call is TRBV5-4, the J call TRBJ1-2; D gene unclear. The CDR3 totals 14 residues. V was clipped by 0 bases and J by 9 bases, with 15 bases between them. Per germline, CDR1 SGHNT and CDR2 YYREEE (reference sequence). CDR3: CASSLGGGQRRYTF. Written as DNA, the CDR3 is TGTGCCAGCAGCTTGGGGGGAGGCCAGCGACGCTACACCTTC.

This clone appeared a few times. This chain uses TRBV10-3 with TRBJ1-5; unclear D gene. Trimming cost V 8 bases and J 3 bases, with 8 bases left between them. This CDR3 contains 12 residues. Germline V gene data show CDR1 as ENHRY and CDR2 as SYGVKD. The CDR3, as DNA: TGTGCCATCGCGGCAGTCAATCAGCCCCAGCATTTT. This encodes CAIAAVNQPQHF.

This chain uses TRBV30 with TRBJ1-6; 8 nucleotides match TRBD1. V trimming: 2 bases; J trimming: 7 bases; junction bases outside the gene matches: 10. CDR3 length: 16 amino acids. The germline V gene has CDR1 GTSNPN and CDR2 SVGIG (reference sequence). The CDR3: CAWSLTGGQANSPLHF. In DNA form, the CDR3 reads TGTGCCTGGAGTCTCACAGGGGGACAGGCAAATTCACCCCTCCACTTT. Complete variable domain (other parts from reference TRBV30 and TRBJ1-6): SQTIHQWPATLVQPVGSPLSLECTVEGTSNPNLYWYRQAAGRGLQLLFYSVGIGQISSEVPQNLSASRPQDRQFILSSKKLLLSDSGFYLCAWSLTGGQANSPLHFGNGTRLTVT.

In DNA form, the CDR3 reads TGTGCCAGTAGTATACCCCTCTTCAGTTTACAGGGCTTACAAACAACTAATGAAAAACTGTTTTTT. Protein: CASSIPLFSLQGLQTTNEKLFF. This chain joins TRBV19 and TRBJ1-4; D is perhaps TRBD1 (6 bases). Trimming removed 2 bases at V and 0 bases at J, with 28 bases between. From germline, CDR1 is LNHDA and CDR2 SQIVND (reference sequence). The CDR3 contains 22 residues.

V usage is TRBV7-6 and J usage is TRBJ1-2; D gene ambiguous. Germline V gene sequence: CDR1 SGHVS, CDR2 FNYEAQ. The length of the CDR3 is 14 residues. The germline V and J ends were trimmed by 5 bases and 9 bases, with 19 bases remaining between them. The CDR3 DNA sequence: TGTGCCAGCAGCCTCCGTGCGGGTGACAATAGCTACACCTTC. It translates to CASSLRAGDNSYTF.

V gene TRBV3-1 (or the pseudogene TRBV3-2) combines with J gene TRBJ1-1; TRBD1 is a possible D gene (5 bases). Germline V gene lookup returns CDR1 LGHDT and CDR2 YNNKEL (reference sequence). The CDR3 is made up of 14 amino acids. The germline V and J ends were trimmed by 5 bases and 8 bases, with 18 bases remaining between them. The CDR3 nucleotides read TGTGCCAGCAGCTTACCCGGGACTCTCGCGGAAGCTTTCTTT. Protein product: CASSLPGTLAEAFF.

V gene TRBV7-3 combines with J gene TRBJ2-2, with 9 bases aligning to TRBD1. The CDR3 has 18 residues. Germline lookup yields CDR1 SGHTA and CDR2 FQGTGA. The ends lost 4 bases at V and 1 base at J; junction bases unmatched: 10. The CDR3: CASSSGQGYNLNTGELFF. The CDR3 nucleotides read TGTGCCAGCAGCTCGGGACAGGGCTACAACCTGAACACCGGGGAGCTGTTTTTT.

The rearrangement links TRBV6-5 to TRBJ1-6, with 7 bases lining up with TRBD1. V trimming: 6 bases; J trimming: 7 bases; junction bases outside the gene matches: 6. Germline CDR1 MNHEY, CDR2 SVGAGI. This CDR3 is built from 14 residues. The chain's CDR3 is CASRRDSPNSPLHF. The CDR3 coding sequence is TGTGCCAGCAGAAGGGACAGTCCCAATTCACCCCTCCACTTT.

This clone appeared once. The chain couples TRBV29-1 to TRBJ2-2; 9 bases are shared with TRBD1. The CDR3 covers 14 residues. J lost 3 bases, V lost 4 bases, and 3 bases had no gene match. Germline lookup yields CDR1 SQVTM and CDR2 ANQGSEA. The CDR3 DNA follows: TGCAGCGTTGGACAGGGGGGATACACCGGGGAGCTGTTTTTT. Residues: CSVGQGGYTGELFF.

J is TRBJ1-1 and V is TRBV27, with 8 nucleotides matching TRBD1. This CDR3 has 17 amino acids. The V segment lost 5 bases and the J segment 2 bases; nucleotides outside the gene matches: 13. CDR1 and CDR2 from the germline V gene are MNHEY and SMNVEV (reference sequence). The CDR3 loop reads CASSPPSMTGVNTEAFF. In DNA, the CDR3 is TGTGCCAGCAGTCCCCCCTCTATGACAGGGGTTAACACTGAAGCTTTCTTT.

The rearrangement links TRBV7-9 to TRBJ1-4, with 7 bases fitting TRBD1. CDR1 is SEHNR, CDR2 FQNEAQ, per germline (reference sequence). J gave up 6 bases and V 5 bases, and 3 bases lay outside the gene matches. The CDR3 consists of 13 residues. The CDR3 loop is CASSVQGHEKLFF. CDR3 nucleotide sequence: TGTGCCAGCAGCGTACAGGGGCATGAAAAACTGTTTTTT.

The chain has TRBV28 and TRBJ1-2; 11 bases map to TRBD1. The germline V gene has CDR1 MDHEN and CDR2 SYDVKM. With 5 bases clipped from V and 1 base from J, the junction kept 3 bases outside the gene matches. This CDR3 comprises 15 residues. The CDR3 loop reads CASSLGTGGNYGYTF. The CDR3 DNA reads TGTGCCAGCAGTCTAGGGACAGGGGGTAACTATGGCTACACCTTC.

CDR3 in DNA: TGTGCCAGCAGCTTAGGGCTGGGGCAGGGGGTCTACGAGCAGTACTTC. Amino acid sequence: CASSLGLGQGVYEQYF. This chain joins TRBV7-2 and TRBJ2-7; 7 bases are shared with TRBD1. The CDR3 is 16 amino acids. J was trimmed by 3 bases and V by 1 base; bases with no gene match: 9. Germline lookup yields CDR1 SGHTA and CDR2 FQGNSA.

The rearrangement joins TRBV5-1 to TRBJ2-5; 13 bases match TRBD2. The CDR3 has 17 residues. J lost 0 bases, V lost 2 bases, and 4 bases had no gene match. Germline assignment: CDR1 SGHRS and CDR2 YFSETQ. The CDR3 DNA follows: TGCGCCAGCAGCTTTGGACTAGCGGGGGATTACCAAGAGACCCAGTACTTC. Encoded protein: CASSFGLAGDYQETQYF.

CDR3 nucleotide sequence: TGTGCCAGCAGCCGTGGGGCAGGCTACGAGCAGTACTTC. Its protein product is CASSRGAGYEQYF. J is TRBJ2-7 and V is TRBV3-1 (or the pseudogene TRBV3-2); a possible D gene is TRBD1 (5 bases). The germline V and J ends were trimmed by 4 bases and 3 bases, with 10 bases remaining between them. Germline V gene lookup returns CDR1 LGHDT and CDR2 YNNKEL (reference sequence). This CDR3 has 13 residues.

This sequence joins TRBV9 and TRBJ1-1; 9 positions match TRBD1. The V gene's germline CDR1 is SGDLS and CDR2 YYNGEE. The CDR3 sequence is 13 residues long. After removal of 7 bases from V and 6 bases from J, the junction contained 7 bases not matched to a gene. DNA of the CDR3: TGTGCCAGCGGACGGACAGGGGAGCCTGAAGCTTTCTTT. Its translation: CASGRTGEPEAFF.

This rearrangement joins TRBV12-3 or TRBV12-4 to TRBJ1-5; D perhaps matches TRBD1 (6 bases). V lost 5 bases, J lost 7 bases, and 12 bases lay in between. The CDR3 is 13 amino acids. CDR3 amino acids: CASSLDRRQPQHF. DNA for the CDR3: TGTGCCAGCAGTCTCGACAGGCGCCAGCCCCAGCATTTT.

The chain couples TRBV27 to TRBJ2-5; possibly TRBD1 for D (6 bases). Germline-derived CDR1 and CDR2 are MNHEY and SMNVEV (reference sequence). The CDR3 contains 16 residues. V was trimmed by 2 bases and J by 1 base, leaving 14 bases between them. The CDR3 DNA reads TGTGCCAGCAGTTTACAGGGCAGGGGTGGCCAAGAGACCCAGTACTTC. Translated, it gives CASSLQGRGGQETQYF.

CDR3 DNA: TGTGCCAGCAGCTTACTACAGCTTAATGAAAAACTGTTTTTT. Translation: CASSLLQLNEKLFF. The chain couples TRBV7-9 to TRBJ1-4, with unresolved D. Deletions cut 2 bases from V and 4 bases from J, with 8 bases between. The germline V gene encodes CDR1 SEHNR and CDR2 FQNEAQ (reference sequence). The CDR3 contains 14 residues.

The rearrangement links TRBV6-4 to TRBJ2-7; 9 bases are shared with TRBD1. This CDR3 has 15 residues. Trimming removed 5 bases from V and 3 bases from J; junction bases left unmatched: 8. Germline V gene data show CDR1 as MRHNA and CDR2 as SNTAGT. In DNA, the CDR3 is TGTGCCAGCAGTCCCTTCCCGGGACAGGGCTACGAGCAGTACTTC. Its protein product is CASSPFPGQGYEQYF.

The rearrangement links TRBV5-4 to TRBJ2-5; TRBD2 is a possible D gene (7 bases). From germline, CDR1 is SGHNT and CDR2 YYREEE (reference sequence). This CDR3 comprises 15 residues. V was trimmed by 3 bases and J by 2 bases, leaving 14 bases between them. CDR3 DNA sequence: TGTGCCAGCAGCTCGGGAGGACAGTCTCAAGAGACCCAGTACTTC. It encodes CASSSGGQSQETQYF.